This T cell receptor beta chain derives from a study of T-cell memory formation after mild COVID-19. UMIs and sample barcodes were carried by the TCR alpha and TCR beta cDNA libraries that 5'RACE produced using constant-segment primers. TCRdb called the 5' RACE reads again in MiXCR, with one record for every CDR3 protein. The profile shows about 270,000 distinct CDR3 sequences, about 17% of them singletons. This clonotype was observed a few times. Its antigen is undetermined. Broader study findings: There were some responding clones in pre-infection memory, which suggested that cross-reactive memory had joined. Those CD4+ clones that contracted were mainly in CM and EM (CD8+ ones in EMRA). The authors left the SARS-CoV-2 specificity of second-wave clones peaking on day 37 unconfirmed.

CDR1 and CDR2 (germline): SGHVS, FNYEAQ. This CDR3 region has 16 residues. V was pared by 1 base and J by 5 bases, with 17 bases between. The receptor's source is a man aged 18-30 years who had mild COVID-19 (a few samples of this study predate the infection). Cell type and time point are not known. The specimen was PBMCs or a T cell subset sorted from them (not recorded which). The chain joins TRBV7-6 to TRBJ1-1; TRBD1 might be the D (5 bases). The CDR3 DNA sequence: TGTGCCAGCAGCTTAGGGACAAGGATTGGGAATACTGAAGCTTTCTTT. Amino acid sequence: CASSLGTRIGNTEAFF.